This T cell receptor beta chain is from a study of blood T cells in healthy people across ages. The study drew donors from healthy Caucasian individuals in Russia aged roughly 6 to 100. Each donor supplied approximately 10 milliliters of peripheral blood. Losses at the gene ends were 0 bases for V and 5 bases for J; bases not matched to a gene: 3. The germline gives CDR1 SGHRS, CDR2 YFSETQ. This CDR3 comprises 15 residues. With a J-beta primer mix and a sample-barcoded 5' primer, a second PCR ran about 7 to 11 cycles. Tagging of each cDNA molecule was performed by a template-switch adaptor with 12 random nucleotides. TCRdb redid the calling of the 5' RACE reads with MiXCR, one entry per CDR3 protein. The data show about 590,000 distinct CDR3 sequences, around 31% seen once. This clonotype was detected ten times or more.

Input material: blood. The source is a woman of 80 years or more in good health. The chain employs TRBV5-1 and TRBJ2-1, with TRBD2 matching 9 bases. CDR3 bases: TGCGCCAGCAGCTTGGAGGGACTAGCAGACAATGAGCAGTTCTTC. This sequence encodes CASSLEGLADNEQFF.